Shown below are 6 T cell receptor beta chains from a single sample sequenced in a study of cytotoxic CD8 clonotypes in ibrutinib-treated CLL listed by TCRdb under 2021. The time point tag for this specimen amounts to: 12 to 13 months on ibrutinib. The receptor library was made with the immunoSEQ multiplex PCR assay. TCRdb carries this immuneACCESS record with in-frame sequences only. Its versions omit some clonotypes, under half of them owing to an unresolved V gene in the studies checked, with the rest unexplained. The sample table shows some 200,000 clones, and more than 65% are seen once. Roughly 5.9% of the sample is taken by the ten largest. The starting material was PBMCs, obtained after 12 months of ibrutinib treatment. The receptors originated from a human donor with chronic lymphocytic leukemia.

A single count supports this clone. The rearrangement uses TRBV9 and TRBJ1-3, with 7 bases identical to TRBD1. Germline values: CDR1 SGDLS, CDR2 YYNGEE. This CDR3 comprises 16 residues. V lost 0 bases to trimming and J lost 0 bases; unmatched junction nucleotides: 3. The CDR3 bases are TGTGCCAGCAGCGTAGAGACAGGGATCTCTGGAAACACCATATATTTT. It is translated as CASSVETGISGNTIYF.

The rearrangement links TRBV19 to TRBJ1-1; D call uncertain. Per germline, CDR1 LNHDA and CDR2 SQIVND (reference sequence). Trimming removed 4 bases at V and 3 bases at J, with 6 bases between. The CDR3 consists of 12 residues. This CDR3 is CASSTTYTEAFF. The DNA of the CDR3 is TGTGCCAGTAGTACGACTTACACTGAAGCTTTCTTT.

CDR3 amino acids: CASSLDSDSPLHF. CDR3 DNA sequence: TGCGCCAGCAGCTTGGACAGTGATTCACCCCTCCACTTT. The chain is built from TRBV5-1 and TRBJ1-6; D is unclear. Trimming stripped 0 bases from V and 8 bases from J, with 6 bases between. Germline-derived CDR1 and CDR2 are SGHRS and YFSETQ. The CDR3 spans 13 residues.

The rearrangement joins TRBV5-1 to TRBJ2-3; possibly TRBD2 for D (6 bases). The CDR3 sequence is 12 residues long. Trimming cost V 5 bases and J 4 bases, with 8 bases left between them. Germline-derived CDR1 and CDR2 are SGHRS and YFSETQ. As DNA, the CDR3 is TGCGCCAGCAGAACGGGGGCAGATACGCAGTATTTT. This encodes CASRTGADTQYF. Full variable domain (outside the CDR3, taken from reference TRBV5-1 and TRBJ2-3): KAGVTQTPRYLIKTRGQQVTLSCSPISGHRSVSWYQQTPGQGLQFLFEYFSETQRNKGNFPGRFSGRQFSNSRSEMNVSTLELGDSALYLCASRTGADTQYFGPGTRLTVL.

The V gene is TRBV5-1, the J gene TRBJ2-2, with D maybe TRBD1 (6 bases). The CDR3 consists of 14 residues. Between the trimmed V and J ends, which lost 5 bases and 2 bases, there was a span of 10 bases. Germline CDR1 and CDR2: SGHRS and YFSETQ. In DNA, the CDR3 is TGCGCCAGCAGGAAGGGGGTTAACACCGGGGAGCTGTTTTTT. This encodes CASRKGVNTGELFF.

The chain joins TRBV6-1 to TRBJ1-3, with a weak D call TRBD1 (5 bases). CDR1 MNHNS and CDR2 SASEGT come from the germline V gene. V lost 2 bases, J lost 0 bases, and 8 bases lay in between. This CDR3 is 15 amino acids long. Here the CDR3 DNA reads TGTGCCAGCAGTGAACCAGGGAGCTCTGGAAACACCATATATTTT. Translation gives CASSEPGSSGNTIYF.